This T cell receptor (beta chain) was captured by sequencing in a study of T cells in Graves' hyperthyroidism and ophthalmopathy. Study-wide results and limits: Stable hyperthyroidism was separated from ophthalmopathy by a model based on 13 V-J features.

Lactation, pregnancy, other autoimmune disease or uncontrolled infection led to exclusion of patients. V was clipped by 2 bases and J by 6 bases, with 8 bases between them. The germline gives CDR1 SGHVS, CDR2 FQNEAQ. This CDR3 comprises 12 residues. Many counts were recorded for this clonotype. Its specificity is not known. Amplified regions were TCR beta CDR3 sequences from RNA transcripts. First-round RT-PCR targeting the TCR CDR3 was performed with the HTBI primer set. TCRdb processed the multiplex PCR reads anew with MiXCR; each CDR3 protein has one entry. The table lists 450,000 to 550,000 distinct CDR3 sequences, around a quarter of them singletons.

Sequenced sample: blood. The source is a woman in her twenties or thirties with Graves' ophthalmopathy. The gene calls are TRBV7-8 and TRBJ2-7; no definite D call. The CDR3 DNA reads as TGTGCCAGCAGCTTATATCCACCCGAGCAGTACTTC. It translates to CASSLYPPEQYF.